This is a list of T cell receptor beta chains from one sample in a study of cytomegalovirus exposure and HLA in healthy donors. TCRdb's table, derived via immunoSEQ multiplex PCR, lists solely in-frame clones and lacks some. The sample lists tens of thousands of clones; 80% to 85% were seen once. Source material: PBMCs. The receptors come from a man younger than 45 in good health and CMV-seronegative. The CDR3 runs from the conserved cysteine through the conserved F or W. A D gene is named only where the DNA matches it firmly. The size of a clone is reported for some rows only, either as once, few or many, or as a class for expanded clones.

D: NA
V: TRBV7-9
J: TRBJ2-1
size: NA
DNA: TGTGCCAGCAGCTTAGTCCAGGGGGGCGTTAATGAGCAGTTCTTC
CDR3: CASSLVQGGVNEQFF

D: NA
V: TRBV6-5
J: TRBJ1-1
size: NA
DNA: TGTGCCAGCAGTCCGTCTTCAGATCAAGCTTTCTTT
CDR3: CASSPSSDQAFF

D: TRBD2
V: TRBV5-6
J: TRBJ2-1
size: NA
DNA: TGTGCCAGCAGCTTGGAACTAGCGTTCTCCTACAATGAGCAGTTCTTC
CDR3: CASSLELAFSYNEQFF

D: TRBD1
V: TRBV5-1
J: TRBJ2-1
size: once
DNA: TGCGCCAGCAGCTTGGCGACAGGGCGGAATGAGCAGTTCTTC
CDR3: CASSLATGRNEQFF

D: TRBD1
V: TRBV6-1
J: TRBJ1-2
size: NA
DNA: TGTGCCAGCAGTGAAGCAAAGGGGGCGATTGATGGCTACACCTTC
CDR3: CASSEAKGAIDGYTF

D: TRBD1
V: TRBV15
J: TRBJ1-4
size: NA
DNA: TGTGCCACCAGCAGAGATTCGGGACAGGGAGTAGAAAAACTGTTTTTT
CDR3: CATSRDSGQGVEKLFF

D: NA
V: TRBV18
J: TRBJ2-1
size: NA
DNA: TGTGCCAGCTCACCACCTAGCAGGGTCAATGAGCAGTTCTTC
CDR3: CASSPPSRVNEQFF

D: TRBD1
V: TRBV7-9
J: TRBJ2-1
size: NA
DNA: TGTGCCAGCAGCTTAGGACAGGGTATCGGCAATGAGCAGTTCTTC
CDR3: CASSLGQGIGNEQFF

D: TRBD1
V: TRBV6-5
J: TRBJ1-5
size: NA
DNA: TGTGCCAGCACCTCGACGACAGGGCAGGAGCCCCAGCATTTT
CDR3: CASTSTTGQEPQHF

D: TRBD2
V: TRBV6-1
J: TRBJ2-5
size: NA
DNA: TGTGCCAGCAGTGATAGTCCCGGGAGGTGGACGCCCCAGTACTTC
CDR3: CASSDSPGRWTPQYF

D: NA
V: TRBV5-1
J: TRBJ2-7
size: NA
DNA: TGCGCCAGCAGCCGGACGGAGGCCACCTACGAGCAGTACTTC
CDR3: CASSRTEATYEQYF

D: TRBD1
V: TRBV7-2
J: TRBJ2-3
size: NA
DNA: TGTGCCAGCAGCTTATTCGACGGGACAGGGGGCAGAGATACGCAGTATTTT
CDR3: CASSLFDGTGGRDTQYF

D: NA
V: TRBV10-1
J: TRBJ1-5
size: NA
DNA: TGCGCCAGCCTCCCTGACGCCCCAAAGGACACACTTAGCAATCAGCCCCAGCATTTT
CDR3: CASLPDAPKDTLSNQPQHF

D: NA
V: TRBV6-5
J: TRBJ2-1
size: NA
DNA: TGTGCCAGCAGAAGGGGGCGGGGCAATGAGCAGTTCTTC
CDR3: CASRRGRGNEQFF

D: NA
V: TRBV2
J: TRBJ1-3
size: NA
DNA: TGTGCCAGCAGTCTCACTTTACAGGATAGCTCTGGAAACACCATATATTTT
CDR3: CASSLTLQDSSGNTIYF

D: TRBD1
V: TRBV16
J: TRBJ2-1
size: NA
DNA: TGTGCCAGCAGCCAATCGACAGGGCGGTCCAATGAGCAGTTCTTC
CDR3: CASSQSTGRSNEQFF

D: TRBD2
V: TRBV6-5
J: TRBJ2-1
size: NA
DNA: TGTGCCAGCAGTTACGTGGCTAGCGGGTACAATGAGCAGTTCTTC
CDR3: CASSYVASGYNEQFF

D: TRBD2
V: TRBV7-2
J: TRBJ2-2
size: NA
DNA: TGTGCCAGCAGGGTGCGAGCGGGGGGCTACACCGGGGAGCTGTTTTTT
CDR3: CASRVRAGGYTGELFF

D: TRBD1
V: TRBV27
J: TRBJ1-6
size: NA
DNA: TGTGCCAGCAGTTTATTGGGGACAGGGGTGTCACCCCTCCACTTT
CDR3: CASSLLGTGVSPLHF

D: NA
V: TRBV18
J: TRBJ2-7
size: NA
DNA: TGTGCCAGCTCACCAGGGGGGGCCAACCCGATATCCTACGAGCAGTACTTC
CDR3: CASSPGGANPISYEQYF

D: NA
V: TRBV6-6
J: TRBJ1-4
size: NA
DNA: TGTGCCAGCAGCAACACCCCCGGGGCAACTAATGAAAAACTGTTTTTT
CDR3: CASSNTPGATNEKLFF

D: NA
V: TRBV27
J: TRBJ1-1
size: NA
DNA: TGTGCCAGCAGGCACCTGACTTTGAACACTGAAGCTTTCTTT
CDR3: CASRHLTLNTEAFF

D: NA
V: TRBV4-1
J: TRBJ1-2
size: few
DNA: TGCGCCAGCACAGGGTTGGACTATGGCTACACCTTC
CDR3: CASTGLDYGYTF

D: TRBD1
V: TRBV15
J: TRBJ1-1
size: NA
DNA: TGTGCCACCAGCAGCCAACACAGGGGGCTTGGGGTGAACACTGAAGCTTTCTTT
CDR3: CATSSQHRGLGVNTEAFF

D: NA
V: TRBV7-8
J: TRBJ1-1
size: NA
DNA: TGTGCCAGCAGCTTAGCTTCGGGACTGGAGAACACTGAAGCTTTCTTT
CDR3: CASSLASGLENTEAFF

D: NA
V: TRBV6-1
J: TRBJ2-7
size: NA
DNA: TGTGCCAGCAGTGAATGGCGGCAGGGGCTCCCCTACGAGCAGTACTTC
CDR3: CASSEWRQGLPYEQYF

D: TRBD1
V: TRBV11-2
J: TRBJ2-1
size: NA
DNA: TGTGCCAGCAGGACAGGGGGCCCCAGGGGGGGCTCCTACAATGAGCAGTTCTTC
CDR3: CASRTGGPRGGSYNEQFF

D: TRBD2
V: TRBV28
J: TRBJ2-1
size: NA
DNA: TGTGCCAGCAGTTTTGGGCTAGCGGGAGTCATCCGGCAGTTCTTC
CDR3: CASSFGLAGVIRQFF

D: NA
V: TRBV15
J: TRBJ1-4
size: NA
DNA: TGTGCCACCAGCAGGACACCAACTAATGAAAAACTGTTTTTT
CDR3: CATSRTPTNEKLFF

D: NA
V: TRBV18
J: TRBJ1-1
size: few
DNA: TGTGCCAGCTCACAGGGGCCCAACACTGAAGCTTTCTTT
CDR3: CASSQGPNTEAFF

D: TRBD1
V: TRBV18
J: TRBJ2-7
size: NA
DNA: TGTGCCAGCTCACGACAGGGGGGTTACGAGCAGTACTTC
CDR3: CASSRQGGYEQYF

D: NA
V: TRBV28
J: TRBJ2-7
size: NA
DNA: TGTGCCAGCAGCTCAGTGATCTACGAGCAGTACTTC
CDR3: CASSSVIYEQYF

D: TRBD2
V: TRBV4-2
J: TRBJ2-1
size: once
DNA: TGTGCCAGCAGCCAAGAATGGACTAGCGGAGCCTACAATGAGCAGTTCTTC
CDR3: CASSQEWTSGAYNEQFF

D: NA
V: TRBV7-2
J: TRBJ2-2
size: NA
DNA: TGTGCCAGCAGCTTATCCCCAGGCCTCTCCGGCGGGGAGCTGTTTTTT
CDR3: CASSLSPGLSGGELFF

D: TRBD2
V: TRBV5-6
J: TRBJ2-1
size: few
DNA: TGTGCCAGCAGCTTCCTGAAAGCGGGACCCCTTAGGTGGCAGTTCTTC
CDR3: CASSFLKAGPLRWQFF

D: NA
V: TRBV18
J: TRBJ2-4
size: NA
DNA: TGTGCCAGCTCACCGGGAGAGGGGACAACTAAAAACATTCAGTACTTC
CDR3: CASSPGEGTTKNIQYF

D: NA
V: TRBV30
J: TRBJ2-5
size: NA
DNA: TGTGCCTGGAGTGTGGGCGGGAAGACCCAGTACTTC
CDR3: CAWSVGGKTQYF

D: NA
V: TRBV7-9
J: TRBJ2-3
size: NA
DNA: TGTGCCAGCAGCTTACTGCAGGGGACAGATACGCAGTATTTT
CDR3: CASSLLQGTDTQYF

D: NA
V: TRBV6-5
J: TRBJ1-1
size: NA
DNA: TGTGCCAGCAGACAGCGGGGAGGGGGAAGCACTGAAGCTTTCTTT
CDR3: CASRQRGGGSTEAFF

D: NA
V: TRBV18
J: TRBJ2-1
size: once
DNA: TGTGCCAGCTCACGGGGAGGCACTGTATTTAGCTATGAGCAGTTCTTC
CDR3: CASSRGGTVFSYEQFF

D: NA
V: TRBV4-2
J: TRBJ2-1
size: NA
DNA: TGTGCCAGCAGCCAAGAGACAGCATTGAGCTCCTACAATGAGCAGTTCTTC
CDR3: CASSQETALSSYNEQFF

D: TRBD1
V: TRBV5-4
J: TRBJ2-7
size: NA
DNA: TGTGCCAGCAGCTTGTCCCGACAGGGGGGCGAGCAGTACTTC
CDR3: CASSLSRQGGEQYF

D: NA
V: TRBV5-4
J: TRBJ1-6
size: NA
DNA: TGTGCCAGCAGTTTTTCTAACAGGAATTCACCCCTCCACTTT
CDR3: CASSFSNRNSPLHF

D: TRBD1
V: TRBV6-5
J: TRBJ2-7
size: NA
DNA: TGTGCCAGCAGTTACTTGGGACAGGCCACCTACGAGCAGTACTTC
CDR3: CASSYLGQATYEQYF

D: TRBD1
V: TRBV19
J: TRBJ1-2
size: NA
DNA: TGTGCCAGTAGTGAAGATGGGAGGACAGGCTATGGCTACACCTTC
CDR3: CASSEDGRTGYGYTF

D: NA
V: TRBV30
J: TRBJ1-1
size: few
DNA: TGTGCCTGGAGTGTAAATATCGGACTTGGGGCTGAAGCTTTCTTT
CDR3: CAWSVNIGLGAEAFF

D: TRBD1
V: TRBV5-6
J: TRBJ2-1
size: NA
DNA: TGTGCCAGCAGCTTTTTTGCAGGGGACAGTTACAATGAGCAGTTCTTC
CDR3: CASSFFAGDSYNEQFF

D: NA
V: TRBV11-2
J: TRBJ1-1
size: NA
DNA: TGTGCCAGCAGCCCTAACGGCGGGCAGGGGTCTGAAGCTTTCTTT
CDR3: CASSPNGGQGSEAFF

D: NA
V: TRBV5-4
J: TRBJ2-1
size: NA
DNA: TGTGCCAGCAGCCGAGCCGGACTTAACTTAGGAGAGCAGTTCTTC
CDR3: CASSRAGLNLGEQFF

D: NA
V: TRBV7-9
J: TRBJ1-1
size: NA
DNA: TGTGCCAGCAGCTTAGGGGGGGGGAACACTGAAGCTTTCTTT
CDR3: CASSLGGGNTEAFF

D: NA
V: TRBV28
J: TRBJ2-3
size: few
DNA: TGTGCCAGCAGTTTCTCTTCAGGGAATACGCAGTATTTT
CDR3: CASSFSSGNTQYF

D: TRBD1
V: TRBV27
J: TRBJ2-7
size: NA
DNA: TGTGCCAGCAGTCCCGGGGACAGGGCGGGGAGTCACGAGCAGTACTTC
CDR3: CASSPGDRAGSHEQYF

D: NA
V: TRBV2
J: TRBJ1-1
size: NA
DNA: TGTGCCAGCAGTACTACACGTAACACTGAAGCTTTCTTT
CDR3: CASSTTRNTEAFF

D: NA
V: TRBV29-1
J: TRBJ2-2
size: NA
DNA: TGCAGCGTTGGCAGGGATAACACCGGGGAGCTGTTTTTT
CDR3: CSVGRDNTGELFF

D: NA
V: TRBV28
J: TRBJ1-2
size: NA
DNA: TGTGCCAGCAGTATGACAGGATACTATGGCTACACCTTC
CDR3: CASSMTGYYGYTF